A selection of T cell receptor beta chains follows, all from one sample in a study of CD8 T cells in ankylosing spondylitis. A single record per CDR3 protein comes from TCRdb applying MiXCR to the 5' RACE reads. This table has roughly 440,000 distinct CDR3 sequences, 15% to 20% appearing once. Sequencing was done on a sample of blood, either unsorted or a sorted T cell fraction (not recorded which). The receptors here all came from a male donor with ankylosing spondylitis. Both conserved end residues are part of each CDR3. A D gene is named only where the DNA matches it firmly. Clone size is stated in some rows and not others, as once, few, many or a class when expanded.

TRBJ2-2	TRBD2	.	TRBV5-1	CASSLVAGRNTGELFF	TGCGCCAGCAGCTTGGTAGCGGGTCGGAACACCGGGGAGCTGTTTTTT
TRBJ2-7	.	many	TRBV6-5	CASSPGVPEQYF	TGTGCCAGCAGCCCAGGGGTCCCCGAGCAGTACTTC
TRBJ1-1	.	.	TRBV4-3	CASSQEGGTEAFF	TGCGCCAGCAGCCAAGAGGGGGGGACTGAAGCTTTCTTT
TRBJ2-7	.	.	TRBV27	CASKKGGEYEQYF	TGTGCCAGCAAAAAGGGGGGGGAATACGAGCAGTACTTC
TRBJ1-6	.	.	TRBV9	CASSGDSSPLHF	TGTGCCAGCAGCGGGGATTCTTCACCCCTCCACTTT
TRBJ1-5	.	.	TRBV29-1	CSVRLGGGNQPQHF	TGCAGCGTTCGACTGGGGGGTGGCAATCAGCCCCAGCATTTT
TRBJ1-4	.	few	TRBV7-9	CASSLERTTNEKLFF	TGTGCCAGCAGCTTGGAGAGGACAACTAATGAAAAACTGTTTTTT
TRBJ1-5	.	.	TRBV18	CASSPGPGQPQHF	TGTGCCAGCTCACCAGGCCCGGGGCAGCCCCAGCATTTT
TRBJ2-3	.	.	TRBV20-1	CSAEQNTQYF	TGCAGTGCGGAACAGAATACGCAGTATTTT
TRBJ1-6	.	.	TRBV2	CASRRTAGPLHF	TGTGCCAGCAGAAGGACCGCCGGACCCCTCCACTTT
TRBJ1-5	TRBD1	few	TRBV20-1	CSASAYQGAGNQPQHF	TGCAGTGCTAGCGCATACCAGGGGGCGGGCAATCAGCCCCAGCATTTT
TRBJ2-5	TRBD1	.	TRBV3-1	CASSQHPWDRQETQYF	TGTGCCAGCAGCCAGCACCCTTGGGACAGGCAAGAGACCCAGTACTTC
TRBJ2-1	.	.	TRBV20-1	CSATGTYNEQFF	TGCAGTGCCACCGGGACCTACAATGAGCAGTTCTTC
TRBJ2-1	.	few	TRBV6-2/TRBV6-3	CASSPTREQFF	TGTGCCAGCAGCCCTACACGTGAGCAGTTCTTC
TRBJ2-3	TRBD2	.	TRBV10-3	CAISEPGLQVADSQYF	TGTGCCATCAGTGAGCCGGGACTACAGGTCGCAGATTCGCAGTATTTT
TRBJ1-3	.	.	TRBV20-1	CSARGDGYSGNTIYF	TGCAGTGCTAGGGGAGACGGTTACTCTGGAAACACCATATATTTT
TRBJ2-3	.	.	TRBV20-1	CSARSAHKATDTQYF	TGCAGTGCTAGGAGTGCGCATAAGGCCACAGATACGCAGTATTTT
TRBJ2-5	.	many	TRBV29-1	CSVGERRETQYF	TGCAGCGTTGGAGAGAGGAGAGAGACCCAGTACTTC
TRBJ2-7	TRBD1	.	TRBV5-1	CASSWGQDVHEQYF	TGCGCCAGCAGCTGGGGACAGGACGTCCACGAGCAGTACTTC
TRBJ1-5	TRBD1	few	TRBV20-1	CSAVYRGKGGLSQPQHF	TGCAGTGCTGTATACAGGGGTAAAGGGGGCTTAAGTCAGCCCCAGCATTTT
TRBJ1-5	.	few	TRBV6-1	CASSEKGFRPQHF	TGTGCCAGCAGTGAGAAGGGGTTCCGGCCCCAGCATTTT
TRBJ2-2	.	.	TRBV6-1	CASRNGGNTGELFF	TGTGCCAGCAGGAATGGGGGGAACACCGGGGAGCTGTTTTTT
TRBJ2-1	TRBD2	.	TRBV6-1	CASSRTSGSKDEQFF	TGTGCCAGCAGTCGAACTAGCGGGAGTAAGGATGAGCAGTTCTTC
TRBJ2-1	.	many	TRBV20-1	CSAAPRDEQFF	TGCAGTGCTGCCCCAAGGGACGAGCAGTTCTTC
TRBJ1-1	.	.	TRBV11-1	CASSLALRGDDTEAFF	TGTGCCAGCAGCTTAGCTTTGAGGGGGGATGACACTGAAGCTTTCTTT
TRBJ2-3	TRBD2	.	TRBV18	CASSPRLAGGLSTDTQYF	TGTGCCAGCTCACCAAGACTAGCGGGGGGCCTTAGCACAGATACGCAGTATTTT
TRBJ2-3	.	.	TRBV7-2	CASSLARASVEGDTQYF	TGTGCCAGCAGCTTAGCGAGGGCTAGCGTGGAGGGGGATACGCAGTATTTT
TRBJ2-7	TRBD1	many	TRBV7-2	CASSFSGTVSYEQYF	TGTGCCAGCAGCTTTTCCGGGACAGTCAGCTACGAGCAGTACTTC
TRBJ2-2	TRBD2	.	TRBV7-6	CASSLKLAGTYTGELFF	TGTGCCAGCAGCTTAAAACTAGCGGGGACCTACACCGGGGAGCTGTTTTTT
TRBJ1-1	.	many	TRBV7-2	CALRGGTEAFF	TGTGCCCTCCGTGGGGGAACTGAAGCTTTCTTT
TRBJ2-4	.	few	TRBV3-1	CASSQVPFARRPEGVAKNIQYF	TGTGCCAGCAGCCAAGTCCCGTTCGCGCGCCGACCGGAGGGGGTAGCCAAAAACATTCAGTACTTC
TRBJ1-2	.	.	TRBV9	CASSVGQGGYGYTF	TGTGCCAGCAGCGTAGGCCAGGGAGGCTATGGCTACACCTTC
TRBJ2-7	TRBD2	many	TRBV7-9	CASSLNKREEQYF	TGTGCCAGCAGCCTAAACAAGCGGGAGGAGCAGTACTTC
TRBJ1-1	.	.	TRBV20-1	CSARWGNRDTEAFF	TGCAGTGCTAGGTGGGGGAATCGGGACACTGAAGCTTTCTTT
TRBJ2-1	.	.	TRBV20-1	CSAERFGNEQFF	TGCAGTGCTGAACGTTTTGGCAATGAGCAGTTCTTC
TRBJ2-7	TRBD1	few	TRBV6-1	CASSPKDRVLYEQYF	TGTGCCAGCAGTCCTAAGGACAGGGTTCTGTACGAGCAGTACTTC
TRBJ1-6	.	.	TRBV7-9	CASSWAGRTPLASPLHF	TGTGCCAGCAGCTGGGCGGGACGGACGCCCCTCGCTTCACCCCTCCACTTT
TRBJ1-2	.	many	TRBV24-1	CATSDRYGDGYTF	TGTGCCACCAGTGACCGTTACGGGGATGGCTACACCTTC
TRBJ2-5	TRBD1	.	TRBV5-6	CASSLELRQGGETQYF	TGTGCCAGCAGCTTGGAGCTACGACAGGGTGGAGAGACCCAGTACTTC
TRBJ2-2	.	.	TRBV3-1	CASSQDRLPNTGELFF	TGTGCCAGCAGCCAAGATAGACTTCCGAACACCGGGGAGCTGTTTTTT
TRBJ1-5	TRBD1	.	TRBV27	CVSSLSGTGVQPQHF	TGTGTCAGCAGTTTATCGGGGACAGGGGTTCAGCCCCAGCATTTT
TRBJ1-5	TRBD1	.	TRBV28	CASSLLGQGQQPQHF	TGTGCCAGCAGTTTACTTGGACAGGGCCAGCAGCCCCAGCATTTT
TRBJ1-1	TRBD1	many	TRBV7-6	CASSLKGQGVTEAFF	TGTGCCAGCAGCTTAAAGGGACAGGGGGTTACTGAAGCTTTCTTT
TRBJ2-5	TRBD1	.	TRBV5-1	CASSRLQGAAETQYF	TGCGCCAGCAGCCGCCTACAGGGGGCTGCTGAGACCCAGTACTTC
TRBJ1-5	TRBD1	.	TRBV28	CASSLSGTGGYQPQHF	TGTGCCAGCAGTTTATCCGGGACAGGGGGATATCAGCCCCAGCATTTT
TRBJ1-1	.	few	TRBV5-5	CASSLGDHLKTPEAFF	TGTGCCAGCAGCTTGGGGGACCACCTGAAGACCCCCGAAGCTTTCTTT
TRBJ2-2	.	.	TRBV10-3	CAISESGREGTGELFF	TGTGCCATCAGTGAGTCCGGCAGGGAAGGGACCGGGGAGCTGTTTTTT
TRBJ1-1	.	.	TRBV12-3/TRBV12-4	CASSFPPGRTEAFF	TGTGCCAGCAGTTTCCCCCCCGGGAGGACTGAAGCTTTCTTT
TRBJ2-3	TRBD2	many	TRBV7-9	CASSLAGLATDTQYF	TGTGCCAGCAGCTTAGCGGGACTAGCGACAGATACGCAGTATTTT
TRBJ1-3	.	few	TRBV3-1	CASSLDSSGNTIYF	TGTGCCAGCAGCCTTGACAGCTCTGGAAACACCATATATTTT
TRBJ2-5	TRBD2	.	TRBV28	CASSLGGGTSGRETQYF	TGTGCCAGCAGTTTAGGGGGGGGGACCTCGGGGAGGGAGACCCAGTACTTC
TRBJ2-3	.	few	TRBV3-1	CASSYSGTGTDTQYF	TGTGCCAGCAGCTATAGCGGGACAGGGACAGATACGCAGTATTTT
TRBJ1-2	.	.	TRBV6-1	CASSSPPGASNYGYTF	TGTGCCAGCAGTAGCCCCCCGGGTGCCTCTAACTATGGCTACACCTTC
TRBJ2-1	TRBD2	.	TRBV6-1	CASRQLAGGPRPYNEQFF	TGTGCCAGTCGTCAACTAGCGGGGGGGCCCCGTCCCTACAATGAGCAGTTCTTC
TRBJ2-3	.	few	TRBV20-1	CSARDPRGADTDTQYF	TGCAGTGCTAGAGACCCGAGGGGGGCAGACACAGATACGCAGTATTTT
TRBJ1-1	.	few	TRBV19	CASGEQVTEAFF	TGTGCCAGTGGGGAGCAGGTCACTGAAGCTTTCTTT
TRBJ1-1	.	.	TRBV20-1	CSARDRWKMNTEAFF	TGCAGTGCTAGAGATAGGTGGAAGATGAACACTGAAGCTTTCTTT